This T cell receptor (beta chain) comes out of a study of cytomegalovirus exposure and HLA in healthy donors. Turning to the study itself: The same platform was used for the roughly 120 validation repertoires as for the approximately 730 first-cohort repertoires, as reported in a later analysis.

The validation cohort, a group of more than 100 subjects, included the donors and was separate from the roughly 670-subject first cohort. Of note for this clone: No antigen is known for it.

Repertoires were generated with immunoSEQ multiplex PCR, while TCRdb's copy carries only in-frame clones and drops some. The sample consists of approximately 88,000 clones, approximately 96% of them appearing once. Trimming shortened V by 3 bases and J by 5 bases, and 15 bases separated the two germline ends. This CDR3 contains 15 residues. Germline CDR1 is LNHDA and CDR2 is SQIVND (reference sequence). Findings and limits, study-wide: Later, an analysis found that TCR clusters from the first cohort tended to co-occur in the 120 validation repertoires. The authors confirmed in vitro that a few CMV-associated chains were specific for CMV antigens.

The sequence was collected from a woman aged 18-30 years in good health and CMV-seronegative. What was sequenced was PBMCs. J is TRBJ2-3 and V is TRBV19, with a weak D call TRBD1 (6 bases). CDR3 sequence reads: CASSILDSKRDTQYF. The CDR3 DNA reads as TGTGCCAGTAGTATCTTGGACAGTAAGCGAGATACGCAGTATTTT.